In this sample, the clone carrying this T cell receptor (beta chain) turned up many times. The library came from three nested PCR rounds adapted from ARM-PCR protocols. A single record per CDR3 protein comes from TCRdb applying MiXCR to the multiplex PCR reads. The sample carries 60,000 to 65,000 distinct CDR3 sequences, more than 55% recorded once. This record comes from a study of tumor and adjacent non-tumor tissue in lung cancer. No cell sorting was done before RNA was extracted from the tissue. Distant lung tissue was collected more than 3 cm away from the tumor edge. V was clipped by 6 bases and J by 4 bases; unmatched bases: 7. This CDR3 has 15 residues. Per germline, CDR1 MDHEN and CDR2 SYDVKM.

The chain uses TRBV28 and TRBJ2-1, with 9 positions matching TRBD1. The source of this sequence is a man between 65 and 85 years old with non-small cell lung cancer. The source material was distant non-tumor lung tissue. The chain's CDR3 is CASSPLGQGYNEQFF. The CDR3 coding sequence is TGTGCCAGCAGCCCCCTCGGACAGGGGTACAATGAGCAGTTCTTC.